This T cell receptor (beta chain) came from a study of blood T cell repertoires in COVID-19. This CDR3 contains 13 residues. In germline, CDR1 is SNHLY, CDR2 FYNNEI. V was cut by 7 bases and J by 1 base, with 7 bases left in between. This clone was seen many times. Clones were sequenced by immunoSEQ multiplex PCR, and TCRdb holds only the in-frame ones, with some missing. Of 200,000 to 250,000 clones detected, 84% appear once; the ten largest clones hold less than 7%. J is TRBJ2-2 and V is TRBV2; D gene ambiguous. This TCR derives from a woman aged 40 to 50 who had recovered from COVID-19. Material: PBMCs or T cells enriched from blood (not recorded which). This chain's CDR3 is CASKEMNTGELFF. CDR3 bases: TGTGCCAGCAAGGAGATGAACACCGGGGAGCTGTTTTTT.